This TCR beta chain was recovered during a study of molecular identifiers for immune sequencing clone quantification. About the research overall: Four of five RNA aliquots from roughly 21,000 or 96,000 naive CD8 T cells were sequenced. Whole-study findings and limits: Molecules of identical TCR sharing a barcode could underestimate highly expanded clone sizes. The study found clones above 20 RNA copies held over 97% of effector molecules and under 1% in naive cells.

Germline CDR1 is SGHAT and CDR2 is FQNNGV. CDR3 size: 15 residues. Each CDR3 protein is one row after TCRdb ran MiXCR on the PCR reads. This sample has fewer than 70,000 distinct CDR3 sequences, with 18% found just once. This clonotype was observed a few times. As yet, its antigen is unknown. The junction shows a germline mismatch at one end, possibly a read error. This TCR came from a human donor in good health. Some libraries in this study had Jurkat cell RNA spiked in. Sequenced material: naive CD8+ T cells from blood, with Jurkat cell RNA spiked in. Subset reported: FACS-sorted CD8+CD4-CCR7+CD45RA+ naive T cells. This sequence joins TRBV11-2 and TRBJ2-7; D gene uncertain. CDR3 sequence reads: CASSLEAGRSYERYF. The DNA for the CDR3 is TGTGCCAGCAGCTTAGAGGCTGGCAGATCCTACGAGCGGTACTTC. The variable domain in full, with the rest retrieved from reference TRBV11-2 and TRBJ2-7, is EAGVAQSPRYKIIEKRQSVAFWCNPISGHATLYWYQQILGQGPKLLIQFQNNGVVDDSQLPKDRFSAERLKGVDSTLKIQPAKLEDSAVYLCASSLEAGRSYERYFGPGTRLTVT.